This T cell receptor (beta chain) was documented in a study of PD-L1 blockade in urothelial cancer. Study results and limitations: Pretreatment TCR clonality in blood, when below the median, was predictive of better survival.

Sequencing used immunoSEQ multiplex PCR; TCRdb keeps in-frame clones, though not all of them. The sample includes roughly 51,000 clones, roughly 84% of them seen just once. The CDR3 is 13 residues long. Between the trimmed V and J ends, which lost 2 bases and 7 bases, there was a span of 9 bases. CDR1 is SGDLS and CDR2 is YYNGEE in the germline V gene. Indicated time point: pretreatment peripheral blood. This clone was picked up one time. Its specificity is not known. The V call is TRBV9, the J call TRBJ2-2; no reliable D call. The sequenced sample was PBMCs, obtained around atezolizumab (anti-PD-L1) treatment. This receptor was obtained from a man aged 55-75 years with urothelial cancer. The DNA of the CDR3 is TGTGCCAGCAGCGTGGCAGGCGTCGGGGAGCTGTTTTTT. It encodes CASSVAGVGELFF.